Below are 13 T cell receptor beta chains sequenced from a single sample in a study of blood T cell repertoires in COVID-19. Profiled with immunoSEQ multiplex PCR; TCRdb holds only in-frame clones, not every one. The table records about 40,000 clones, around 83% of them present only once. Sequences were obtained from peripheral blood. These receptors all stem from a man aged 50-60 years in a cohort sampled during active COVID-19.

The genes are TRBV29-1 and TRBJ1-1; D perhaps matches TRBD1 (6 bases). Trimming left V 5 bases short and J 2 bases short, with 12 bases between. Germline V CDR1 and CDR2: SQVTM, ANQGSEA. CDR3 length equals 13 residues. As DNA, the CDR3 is TGCAGCGTTCTCGACAGGCTAAACACTGAAGCTTTCTTT. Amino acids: CSVLDRLNTEAFF. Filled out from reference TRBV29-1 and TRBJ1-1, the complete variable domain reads SAVISQKPSRDICQRGTSLTIQCQVDSQVTMMFWYRQQPGQSLTLIATANQGSEATYESGFVIDKFPISRPNLTFSTLTVSNMSPEDSSIYLCSVLDRLNTEAFFGQGTRLTVV.

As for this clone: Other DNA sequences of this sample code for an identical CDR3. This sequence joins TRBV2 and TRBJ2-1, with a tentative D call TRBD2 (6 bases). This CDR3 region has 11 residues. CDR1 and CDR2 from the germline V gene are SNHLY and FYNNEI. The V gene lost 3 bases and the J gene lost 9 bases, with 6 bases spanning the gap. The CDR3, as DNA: TGTGCCAGCAGTGAGGGGGGTGAGCAGTTCTTC. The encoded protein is CASSEGGEQFF.

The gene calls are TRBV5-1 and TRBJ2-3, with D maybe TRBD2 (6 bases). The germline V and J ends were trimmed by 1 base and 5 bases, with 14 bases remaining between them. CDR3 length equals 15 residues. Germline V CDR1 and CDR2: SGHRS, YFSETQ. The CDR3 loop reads CASSLSSERVDTQYF. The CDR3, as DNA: TGCGCCAGCAGCTTGAGCAGCGAGCGGGTAGATACGCAGTATTTT.

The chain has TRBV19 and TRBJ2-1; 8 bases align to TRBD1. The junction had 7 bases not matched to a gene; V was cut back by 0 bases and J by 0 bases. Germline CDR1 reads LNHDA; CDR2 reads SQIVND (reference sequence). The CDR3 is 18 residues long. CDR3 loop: CASSIDPGGGSSYNEQFF. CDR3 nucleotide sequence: TGTGCCAGTAGTATAGATCCAGGGGGCGGCAGCTCCTACAATGAGCAGTTCTTC. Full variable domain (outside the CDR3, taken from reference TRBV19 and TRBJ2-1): DGGITQSPKYLFRKEGQNVTLSCEQNLNHDAMYWYRQDPGQGLRLIYYSQIVNDFQKGDIAEGYSVSREKKESFPLTVTSAQKNPTAFYLCASSIDPGGGSSYNEQFFGPGTRLTVL.

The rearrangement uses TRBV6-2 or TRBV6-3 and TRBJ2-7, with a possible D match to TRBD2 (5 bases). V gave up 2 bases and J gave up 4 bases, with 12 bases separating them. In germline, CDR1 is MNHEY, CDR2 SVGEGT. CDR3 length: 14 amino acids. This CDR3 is CASSYPSEGYEQYF. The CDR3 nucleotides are TGTGCCAGCAGTTACCCCTCAGAGGGTTACGAGCAGTACTTC.

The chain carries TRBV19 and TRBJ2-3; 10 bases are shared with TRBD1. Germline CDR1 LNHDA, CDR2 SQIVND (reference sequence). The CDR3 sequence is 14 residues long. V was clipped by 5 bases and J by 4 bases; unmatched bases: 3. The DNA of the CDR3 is TGTGCCAGTAGTGTGGACAGGGGGGCAGATACGCAGTATTTT. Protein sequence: CASSVDRGADTQYF.

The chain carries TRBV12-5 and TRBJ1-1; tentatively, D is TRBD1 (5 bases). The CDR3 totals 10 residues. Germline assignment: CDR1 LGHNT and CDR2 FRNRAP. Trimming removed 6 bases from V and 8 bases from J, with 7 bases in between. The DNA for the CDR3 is TGTGCTAGTGGACAGGTGGAAGCTTTCTTT. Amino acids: CASGQVEAFF.

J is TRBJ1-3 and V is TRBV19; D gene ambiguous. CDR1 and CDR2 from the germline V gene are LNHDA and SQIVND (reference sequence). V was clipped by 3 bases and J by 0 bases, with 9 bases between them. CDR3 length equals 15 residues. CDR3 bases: TGTGCCAGTAGTATTGGCCGTAACTCTGGAAACACCATATATTTT. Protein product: CASSIGRNSGNTIYF.

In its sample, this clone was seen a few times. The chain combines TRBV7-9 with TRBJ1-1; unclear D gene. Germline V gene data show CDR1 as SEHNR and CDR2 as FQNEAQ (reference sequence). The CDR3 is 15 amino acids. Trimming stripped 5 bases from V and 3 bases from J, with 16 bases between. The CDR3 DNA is TGTGCCAGCAGCGCAGAAGACGGGGAGGACACTGAAGCTTTCTTT. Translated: CASSAEDGEDTEAFF. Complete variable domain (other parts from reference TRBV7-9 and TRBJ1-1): DTGVSQNPRHKITKRGQNVTFRCDPISEHNRLYWYRQTLGQGPEFLTYFQNEAQLEKSRLLSDRFSAERPKGSFSTLEIQRTEQGDSAMYLCASSAEDGEDTEAFFGQGTRLTVV.

CDR3 coding DNA: TGTGCCAGTAGCTGGGGCAGAATGAACACTGAAGCTTTCTTT. It is translated as CASSWGRMNTEAFF. This chain connects TRBV19 to TRBJ1-1, with D possibly TRBD1 on 5 matching bases. The CDR3 runs to 14 residues. The germline V gene has CDR1 LNHDA and CDR2 SQIVND (reference sequence). Deletions cut 6 bases from V and 0 bases from J, with 11 bases between.

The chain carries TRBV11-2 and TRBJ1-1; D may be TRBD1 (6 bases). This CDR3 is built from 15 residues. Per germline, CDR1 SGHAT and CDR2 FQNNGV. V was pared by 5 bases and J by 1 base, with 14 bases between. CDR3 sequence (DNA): TGTGCCAGCAGCCCTCGGACAGATTCGAACACTGAAGCTTTCTTT. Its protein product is CASSPRTDSNTEAFF.

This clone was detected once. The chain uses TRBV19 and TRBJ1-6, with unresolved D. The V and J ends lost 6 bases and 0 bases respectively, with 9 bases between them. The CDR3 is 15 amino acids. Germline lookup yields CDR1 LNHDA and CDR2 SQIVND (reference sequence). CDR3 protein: CASRASSSYNSPLHF. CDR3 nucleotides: TGTGCCAGTAGGGCCTCAAGCTCCTATAATTCACCCCTCCACTTT.

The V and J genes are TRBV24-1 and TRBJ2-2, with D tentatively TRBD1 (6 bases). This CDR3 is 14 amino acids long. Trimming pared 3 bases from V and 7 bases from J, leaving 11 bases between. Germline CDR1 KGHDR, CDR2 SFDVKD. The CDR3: CATSDGQIRGELFF. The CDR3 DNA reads TGTGCCACCAGTGATGGACAGATTCGCGGGGAGCTGTTTTTT.